This T cell receptor beta chain was observed in a study of cytomegalovirus exposure and HLA in healthy donors. As for the study in general: Among the approximately 380 donors who were genotyped, 70% to 90% fell in the genetic ancestry cluster that is associated with self-reported Caucasian donors.

Study observations and caveats: Follow-up analysis found HLA locus-dependent TCR association rates, highest for DRB1 and lowest for HLA-C. The HLA-A and HLA-B alleles of most subjects were reportedly predicted accurately from TCR beta sequences.

Concerning this clone itself: Antigen: not known.

The PCR had 60 Vbeta and 13 Jbeta primers. Sequencing used immunoSEQ multiplex PCR; TCRdb keeps in-frame clones, though not all of them. The sample consists of a few hundred thousand clones, around 80% of them appearing once. CDR1 and CDR2 (germline): SGHVS, FQNEAQ. The CDR3 is 15 residues long. The V gene lost 2 bases and the J gene lost 8 bases, with 18 bases spanning the gap. This receptor was taken from a man aged 40-55 years in good health and CMV-seronegative. Sequenced: PBMCs. The chain couples TRBV7-8 to TRBJ1-2; D possibly corresponds to TRBD1 (5 bases). The DNA of the CDR3 is TGTGCCAGCAGCTTATCCCGGCAGGGAGGCACGGGCTACACCTTC. Translation gives CASSLSRQGGTGYTF.